The entry that follows covers one T cell receptor (beta chain) sequence. The junction does not match germline at one end; this may be a read error. Some clones are missing from TCRdb's copy, which holds only in-frame ones; the method was immunoSEQ multiplex PCR. The table has approximately 130,000 clones, around nine tenths seen once. CDR1 and CDR2 (germline): SGDLS, YYNGEE. This CDR3 comprises 15 residues. This sample is drawn from a study of blood T cell repertoires in COVID-19. This receptor was taken from a woman in her fifties or sixties with acute or convalescent COVID-19. The sequenced material came from peripheral blood. The chain combines TRBV9 with TRBJ2-1; D uncertain. The CDR3 reads CASNVGTSLHGEQFF. CDR3 DNA sequence: TGTGCCAGCAACGTAGGAACATCCCTTCATGGTGAGCAGTTCTTC.